Described below is a single T cell receptor (beta chain) sequence and its context. What it recognizes is unknown. Naive CD8 cells, CD45RO-negative and positively selected for CCR7, excluded terminally differentiated effector memory CD45RA+ cells. Once extracted for a subset, genomic DNA was divided evenly among several immunoSEQ plates. The protocol was immunoSEQ multiplex PCR, while the TCRdb copy is restricted to in-frame clones and leaves out a portion. The sample gives about 700,000 clones, about 90% of which show up once; 20% to 25% is in the top ten. The source of the sample is a study of shared clonotypes between healthy human individuals. Overall study findings and caveats: Generation of non-shared clonotypes was less probable than generation of clonotypes shared by all four donors. The sole specimen, blood, was sampled, and tissue repertoires likely differ. What rarefaction showed was incomplete sorted-subset sequencing despite large depth.

The CDR3 has 15 amino acids. Germline trimming cut 4 bases from V and 8 bases from J; bases unmatched to any gene: 11. Looked up from germline, CDR1 is SGHVS and CDR2 is FQNEAQ. The sample consisted of naive CD8+ T cells sorted from blood. This TCR came from a man aged 25 to 40 in good health. V is TRBV7-8 and J is TRBJ1-2, with 9 positions matching TRBD1. The chain's CDR3 is CASSYSLDRGGGYTF. As DNA, the CDR3 is TGTGCCAGCAGCTATTCTCTGGACAGGGGAGGCGGCTACACCTTC.